The rows below give T cell receptor beta chains drawn from one sample of a study of response to subunit inactivated influenza vaccine. TCRdb reprocessed the RT-PCR reads via MiXCR and lists one record per CDR3 protein. The table records hundreds of thousands of distinct CDR3 sequences, 10% to 15% of them present only once. Sample: non-naive T cells sorted from PBMCs, taken 14 to 15 days before vaccination. The receptors shown here come from a man between 50 and 59 years old who received an inactivated influenza vaccine. Each CDR3 is given with its conserved first and last residue. Fields, in order: clone size, J gene, D gene, V gene, CDR3 DNA, CDR3 protein. The D gene is left open where the match is weak. Not every row has a clone size; where given, it reads once, few, many or a size class.

clone_size: many
j_call: TRBJ2-7
d_call: TRBD1
v_call: TRBV7-8
cdr3_nt: TGTGCCAGCAGCTCAAGACCGGGACAGGGATCTTACGAGCAGTACTTC
cdr3_aa: CASSSRPGQGSYEQYF

clone_size: few
j_call: TRBJ2-5
d_call: NA
v_call: TRBV5-1
cdr3_nt: TGCGCCAGCAGCTTGGAGGGGGAGACCCAGTACTTC
cdr3_aa: CASSLEGETQYF

clone_size: NA
j_call: TRBJ1-1
d_call: TRBD1
v_call: TRBV2
cdr3_nt: TGTGCCAGTCCCGGGGCAGGGGGCAATGAAGCTTTCTTT
cdr3_aa: CASPGAGGNEAFF

clone_size: few
j_call: TRBJ2-7
d_call: NA
v_call: TRBV14
cdr3_nt: TGTGCCAGCAGCCAAGATCGGACGAACGAGCAGTACTTC
cdr3_aa: CASSQDRTNEQYF

clone_size: NA
j_call: TRBJ2-1
d_call: NA
v_call: TRBV7-2
cdr3_nt: TGTGCCAGCAGCTTAATGGGGGCGCTTGAGCAGTTCTTC
cdr3_aa: CASSLMGALEQFF

clone_size: NA
j_call: TRBJ2-1
d_call: TRBD2
v_call: TRBV5-1
cdr3_nt: TGCGCCAGCAGCTCTTCTAGCGGGGGGGCGGCGAATGAGCAGTTCTTC
cdr3_aa: CASSSSSGGAANEQFF

clone_size: NA
j_call: TRBJ2-1
d_call: NA
v_call: TRBV6-1
cdr3_nt: TGTGCCAGCAGCCGGGACGGAAAAAACAATGAGCAGTTCTTC
cdr3_aa: CASSRDGKNNEQFF

clone_size: many
j_call: TRBJ1-6
d_call: NA
v_call: TRBV5-1
cdr3_nt: TGCGCCAGCAGTTACGACAGTAATAATTCACCCCTCCACTTT
cdr3_aa: CASSYDSNNSPLHF

clone_size: NA
j_call: TRBJ2-7
d_call: TRBD2
v_call: TRBV5-6
cdr3_nt: TGTGCCAGCAGCTACGGGACTAGCGACGAGCAGTACTTC
cdr3_aa: CASSYGTSDEQYF

clone_size: few
j_call: TRBJ2-4
d_call: TRBD1
v_call: TRBV7-9
cdr3_nt: TGTGCCAGCAGCTCGGACAGGGGTCTCCTAGCCAAAAACATTCAGTACTTC
cdr3_aa: CASSSDRGLLAKNIQYF

clone_size: few
j_call: TRBJ1-6
d_call: NA
v_call: TRBV7-2
cdr3_nt: TGTGCCAGCAGCTTGGGCAGGGTGAAGAATTCACCCCTCCACTTT
cdr3_aa: CASSLGRVKNSPLHF

clone_size: NA
j_call: TRBJ1-4
d_call: TRBD1
v_call: TRBV29-1
cdr3_nt: TGCAGCGCATGGACAGGTGGTAATGAAAAACTGTTTTTT
cdr3_aa: CSAWTGGNEKLFF

clone_size: few
j_call: TRBJ2-1
d_call: NA
v_call: TRBV28
cdr3_nt: TGTGCCAGCAGTTTTGGGTCAAAGCAGTTCTTC
cdr3_aa: CASSFGSKQFF

clone_size: NA
j_call: TRBJ2-1
d_call: TRBD2
v_call: TRBV9
cdr3_nt: TGTGCCAGCAGCGTAGGCGGGAGGGCGGGGGAGCAGTTCTTC
cdr3_aa: CASSVGGRAGEQFF

clone_size: NA
j_call: TRBJ2-1
d_call: TRBD1
v_call: TRBV13
cdr3_nt: TGTGCCAGCAGCTTAGGGGACAGGGTCGGCCGCAATGAGCAGTTCTTC
cdr3_aa: CASSLGDRVGRNEQFF

clone_size: NA
j_call: TRBJ2-4
d_call: NA
v_call: TRBV3-1
cdr3_nt: TGTGCCAGCAGCCAGACCCCTCGGATGTTGGGCGGCATTCAGTACTTC
cdr3_aa: CASSQTPRMLGGIQYF

clone_size: NA
j_call: TRBJ2-7
d_call: NA
v_call: TRBV28
cdr3_nt: TGTGCCAGCAGTCCCGGGGATCGGGGCGAGGAGTACTTC
cdr3_aa: CASSPGDRGEEYF

clone_size: NA
j_call: TRBJ2-5
d_call: TRBD2
v_call: TRBV4-2
cdr3_nt: TGTGCCAGCAGCCGGGAGGGCAGCGGAGGACAAGAGACCCAGTACTTC
cdr3_aa: CASSREGSGGQETQYF

clone_size: NA
j_call: TRBJ2-7
d_call: NA
v_call: TRBV9
cdr3_nt: TGTGCCAGCAGCGTAGACCCCAACGGATACGAGCAGTACTTC
cdr3_aa: CASSVDPNGYEQYF

clone_size: few
j_call: TRBJ2-7
d_call: NA
v_call: TRBV28
cdr3_nt: TGTGCCAGCAGTTTGCGGAGAACAGTGCAGTACTTC
cdr3_aa: CASSLRRTVQYF

clone_size: NA
j_call: TRBJ2-4
d_call: NA
v_call: TRBV12-3/TRBV12-4
cdr3_nt: TGTGCCAGCAGTTTAGTACCGGGTCTAGCCAAAAACATTCAGTACTTC
cdr3_aa: CASSLVPGLAKNIQYF

clone_size: NA
j_call: TRBJ1-2
d_call: NA
v_call: TRBV5-1
cdr3_nt: TGCGCCAGCAGGGAGACAGGAGGCAGCGTCCGTGGCTACACCTTC
cdr3_aa: CASRETGGSVRGYTF

clone_size: few
j_call: TRBJ2-1
d_call: TRBD1
v_call: TRBV18
cdr3_nt: TGTGCCAGCTCACCAACCCAACAGGGGCCCCATGAGCAGTTCTTC
cdr3_aa: CASSPTQQGPHEQFF

clone_size: NA
j_call: TRBJ2-6
d_call: NA
v_call: TRBV7-9
cdr3_nt: TGTGCCAGCAGCCCGCCCTACCGGAGCTCTGGGGCCAACGTCCTGACTTTC
cdr3_aa: CASSPPYRSSGANVLTF

clone_size: many
j_call: TRBJ2-7
d_call: NA
v_call: TRBV6-2/TRBV6-3
cdr3_nt: TGTGCCAGCAGTGACAGGTTCGAGCAGTACTTC
cdr3_aa: CASSDRFEQYF

clone_size: NA
j_call: TRBJ2-5
d_call: TRBD1
v_call: TRBV5-6
cdr3_nt: TGTGCCAGCAGCTTACCGGGACAGGGACTTCAAGAGACCCAGTACTTC
cdr3_aa: CASSLPGQGLQETQYF

clone_size: NA
j_call: TRBJ2-3
d_call: NA
v_call: TRBV6-4
cdr3_nt: TGTGCCAGCAGCTTAGAAGCTGGGATGACGGAAACGCAGTATTTT
cdr3_aa: CASSLEAGMTETQYF

clone_size: NA
j_call: TRBJ1-5
d_call: NA
v_call: TRBV4-3
cdr3_nt: TGCGCCAGCAGCCAGGGTACAGGAGCCGTGGCCCAGCATTTT
cdr3_aa: CASSQGTGAVAQHF

clone_size: NA
j_call: TRBJ2-5
d_call: NA
v_call: TRBV11-2
cdr3_nt: TGTGCCAGCAGCCTCGTTCCGGGCGAGCAAGAGACCCAGTACTTC
cdr3_aa: CASSLVPGEQETQYF

clone_size: NA
j_call: TRBJ2-1
d_call: NA
v_call: TRBV3-1
cdr3_nt: TGTGCCAGCAGCCCCCCGCCGACTTTGGGAGGGTTCTTC
cdr3_aa: CASSPPPTLGGFF

clone_size: few
j_call: TRBJ2-5
d_call: TRBD2
v_call: TRBV29-1
cdr3_nt: TGCAGCGTTGACCGAGCGGGAGAGGAGACCCAGTACTTC
cdr3_aa: CSVDRAGEETQYF

clone_size: NA
j_call: TRBJ2-7
d_call: NA
v_call: TRBV5-1
cdr3_nt: TGCGCCAGCAGCTTGGAAGGAGCTTACGAGCAGTACTTC
cdr3_aa: CASSLEGAYEQYF

clone_size: few
j_call: TRBJ2-1
d_call: TRBD1
v_call: TRBV18
cdr3_nt: TGTGCCAGCTCACCTGCCCGGACAGGGACCAATGAGCAGTTCTTC
cdr3_aa: CASSPARTGTNEQFF

clone_size: many
j_call: TRBJ2-1
d_call: NA
v_call: TRBV20-1
cdr3_nt: TGCAGTGCTAGAGATCCCAGGGGACACCTTGGCAATGAGCAGTTCTTC
cdr3_aa: CSARDPRGHLGNEQFF

clone_size: many
j_call: TRBJ2-3
d_call: TRBD2
v_call: TRBV20-1
cdr3_nt: TGCAGTGCTAGAGATAGCCTAGCGGGAGATACGCAGTATTTT
cdr3_aa: CSARDSLAGDTQYF

clone_size: many
j_call: TRBJ1-2
d_call: NA
v_call: TRBV6-1
cdr3_nt: TGTGCCAGCACCCGAACCAGGGACCCTTCCTATGGCTACACCTTC
cdr3_aa: CASTRTRDPSYGYTF

clone_size: many
j_call: TRBJ1-1
d_call: NA
v_call: TRBV5-1
cdr3_nt: TGCGCCAGCAGCAGCCGGCAAGACACTGAAGCTTTCTTT
cdr3_aa: CASSSRQDTEAFF

clone_size: NA
j_call: TRBJ1-5
d_call: NA
v_call: TRBV28
cdr3_nt: TGTGCCAGCAGTCTACTCTCTCAGCCCCAGCATTTT
cdr3_aa: CASSLLSQPQHF

clone_size: NA
j_call: TRBJ2-3
d_call: TRBD2
v_call: TRBV20-1
cdr3_nt: TGCAGTGCTAGAAATTCGAGGTTGGCTAGCGGGAGGACAGATACGCAGTATTTT
cdr3_aa: CSARNSRLASGRTDTQYF

clone_size: many
j_call: TRBJ2-3
d_call: NA
v_call: TRBV6-1
cdr3_nt: TGTGCCAGCAGTCTGCGAAGCACAGATACGCAGTATTTT
cdr3_aa: CASSLRSTDTQYF

clone_size: few
j_call: TRBJ1-5
d_call: NA
v_call: TRBV6-2/TRBV6-3
cdr3_nt: TGTGCCAGCAGTTACTCACAGAATCAGCCCCAGCATTTT
cdr3_aa: CASSYSQNQPQHF

clone_size: few
j_call: TRBJ1-5
d_call: NA
v_call: TRBV20-1
cdr3_nt: TGCAGTGCTAGGGGGGGTGGCCGGGGCCCCCAGCATTTT
cdr3_aa: CSARGGGRGPQHF

clone_size: few
j_call: TRBJ2-2
d_call: TRBD1
v_call: TRBV6-2/TRBV6-3
cdr3_nt: TGTGCCAGCACCGGACAGGGTCCCGGGGAGCTGTTTTTT
cdr3_aa: CASTGQGPGELFF

clone_size: NA
j_call: TRBJ2-3
d_call: NA
v_call: TRBV29-1
cdr3_nt: TGCAGCGTTGAAGAATGGGGAGGGGGCGCAGATACGCAGTATTTT
cdr3_aa: CSVEEWGGGADTQYF

clone_size: NA
j_call: TRBJ1-5
d_call: TRBD1
v_call: TRBV5-6
cdr3_nt: TGTGCCAGCAGCTTCGGGACAGGGGGCCCCCAGCATTTT
cdr3_aa: CASSFGTGGPQHF